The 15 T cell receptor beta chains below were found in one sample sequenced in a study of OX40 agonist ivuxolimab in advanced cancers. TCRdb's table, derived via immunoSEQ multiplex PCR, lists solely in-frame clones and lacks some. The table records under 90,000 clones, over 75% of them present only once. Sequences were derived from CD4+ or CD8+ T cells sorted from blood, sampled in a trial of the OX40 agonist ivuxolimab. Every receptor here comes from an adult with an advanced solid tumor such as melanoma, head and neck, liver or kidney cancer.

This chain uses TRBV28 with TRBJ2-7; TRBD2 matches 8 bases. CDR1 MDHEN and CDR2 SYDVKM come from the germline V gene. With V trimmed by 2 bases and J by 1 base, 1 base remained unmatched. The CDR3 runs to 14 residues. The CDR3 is CASSLAGGSYEQYF. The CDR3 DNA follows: TGTGCCAGCAGTTTAGCGGGAGGATCCTACGAGCAGTACTTC. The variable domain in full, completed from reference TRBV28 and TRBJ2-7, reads DVKVTQSSRYLVKRTGEKVFLECVQDMDHENMFWYRQDPGLGLRLIYFSYDVKMKEKGDIPEGYSVSREKKERFSLILESASTNQTSMYLCASSLAGGSYEQYFGPGTRLTVT.

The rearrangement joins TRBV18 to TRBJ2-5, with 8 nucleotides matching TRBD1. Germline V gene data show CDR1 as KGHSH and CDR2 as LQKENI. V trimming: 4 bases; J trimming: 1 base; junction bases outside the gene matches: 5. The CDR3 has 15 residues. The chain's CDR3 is CASSLSTGAQETQYF. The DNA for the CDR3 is TGTGCCAGCTCACTCTCGACAGGGGCCCAAGAGACCCAGTACTTC.

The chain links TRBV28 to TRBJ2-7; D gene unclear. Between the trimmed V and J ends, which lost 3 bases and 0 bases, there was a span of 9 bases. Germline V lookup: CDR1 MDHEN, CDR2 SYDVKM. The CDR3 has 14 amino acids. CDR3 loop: CASSFDTNSYEQYF. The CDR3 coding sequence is TGTGCCAGCAGTTTTGACACCAACTCCTACGAGCAGTACTTC. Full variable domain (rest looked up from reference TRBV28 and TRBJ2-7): DVKVTQSSRYLVKRTGEKVFLECVQDMDHENMFWYRQDPGLGLRLIYFSYDVKMKEKGDIPEGYSVSREKKERFSLILESASTNQTSMYLCASSFDTNSYEQYFGPGTRLTVT.

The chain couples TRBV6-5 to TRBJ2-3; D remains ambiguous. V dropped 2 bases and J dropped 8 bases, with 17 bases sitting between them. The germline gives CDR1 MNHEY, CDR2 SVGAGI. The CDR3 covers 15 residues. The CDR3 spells CASSYDEPAYSTQYF. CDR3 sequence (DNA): TGTGCCAGCAGTTACGATGAGCCTGCCTACAGTACGCAGTATTTT.

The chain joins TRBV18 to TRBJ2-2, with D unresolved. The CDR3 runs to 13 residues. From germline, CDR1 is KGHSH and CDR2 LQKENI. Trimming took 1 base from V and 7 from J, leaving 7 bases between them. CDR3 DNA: TGTGCCAGCTCACCACAAGGTTACGGGGAGCTGTTTTTT. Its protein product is CASSPQGYGELFF. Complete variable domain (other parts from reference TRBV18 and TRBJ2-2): NAGVMQNPRHLVRRRGQEARLRCSPMKGHSHVYWYRQLPEEGLKFMVYLQKENIIDESGMPKERFSAEFPKEGPSILRIQQVVRGDSAAYFCASSPQGYGELFFGEGSRLTVL.

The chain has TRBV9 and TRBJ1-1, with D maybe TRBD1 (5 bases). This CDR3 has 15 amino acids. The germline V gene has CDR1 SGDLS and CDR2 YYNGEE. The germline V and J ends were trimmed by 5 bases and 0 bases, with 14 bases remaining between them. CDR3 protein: CASSHQDRLNTEAFF. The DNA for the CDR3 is TGTGCCAGCAGTCACCAAGACAGACTGAACACTGAAGCTTTCTTT.

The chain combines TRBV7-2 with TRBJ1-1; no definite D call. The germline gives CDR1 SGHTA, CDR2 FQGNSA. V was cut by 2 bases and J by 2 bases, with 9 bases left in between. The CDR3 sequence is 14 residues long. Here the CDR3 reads CASSLRYLNTEAFF. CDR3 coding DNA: TGTGCCAGCAGCTTAAGATATCTAAACACTGAAGCTTTCTTT.

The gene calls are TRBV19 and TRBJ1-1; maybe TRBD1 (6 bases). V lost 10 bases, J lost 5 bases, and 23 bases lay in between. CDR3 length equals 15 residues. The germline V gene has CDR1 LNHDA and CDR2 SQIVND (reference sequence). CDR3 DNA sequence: TGTGCCACCAGGAATATGGGGGGCGCACGGACTGAAGCTTTCTTT. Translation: CATRNMGGARTEAFF. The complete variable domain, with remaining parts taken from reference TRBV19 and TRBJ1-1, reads DGGITQSPKYLFRKEGQNVTLSCEQNLNHDAMYWYRQDPGQGLRLIYYSQIVNDFQKGDIAEGYSVSREKKESFPLTVTSAQKNPTAFYLCATRNMGGARTEAFFGQGTRLTVV.

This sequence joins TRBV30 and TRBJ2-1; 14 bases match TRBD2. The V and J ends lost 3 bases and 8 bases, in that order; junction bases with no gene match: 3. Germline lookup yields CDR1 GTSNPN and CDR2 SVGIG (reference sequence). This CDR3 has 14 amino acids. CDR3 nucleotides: TGTGCCTGGAGCCGACTAGCGGGAGGGGATGAGCAGTTCTTC. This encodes CAWSRLAGGDEQFF. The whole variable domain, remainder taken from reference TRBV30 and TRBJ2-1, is SQTIHQWPATLVQPVGSPLSLECTVEGTSNPNLYWYRQAAGRGLQLLFYSVGIGQISSEVPQNLSASRPQDRQFILSSKKLLLSDSGFYLCAWSRLAGGDEQFFGPGTRLTVL.

In DNA form, the CDR3 reads TGCGCCAGCAGCTTACTGGACTTGGCGAACACCGGGGAGCTGTTTTTT. Translation gives CASSLLDLANTGELFF. J is TRBJ2-2 and V is TRBV5-1; D is perhaps TRBD2 (5 bases). Germline V gives CDR1 SGHRS, CDR2 YFSETQ. CDR3 length: 16 residues. V lost 2 bases and J 0 bases, leaving 11 bases between the germline ends.

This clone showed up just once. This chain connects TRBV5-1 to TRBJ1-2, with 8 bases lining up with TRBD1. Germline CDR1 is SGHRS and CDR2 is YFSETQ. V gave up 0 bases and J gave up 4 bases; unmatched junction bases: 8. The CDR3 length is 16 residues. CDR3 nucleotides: TGCGCCAGCAGCTTGGCCGCTAAACAGGGGGGCTATGGCTACACCTTC. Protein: CASSLAAKQGGYGYTF. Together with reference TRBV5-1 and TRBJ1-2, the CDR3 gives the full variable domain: KAGVTQTPRYLIKTRGQQVTLSCSPISGHRSVSWYQQTPGQGLQFLFEYFSETQRNKGNFPGRFSGRQFSNSRSEMNVSTLELGDSALYLCASSLAAKQGGYGYTFGSGTRLTVV.

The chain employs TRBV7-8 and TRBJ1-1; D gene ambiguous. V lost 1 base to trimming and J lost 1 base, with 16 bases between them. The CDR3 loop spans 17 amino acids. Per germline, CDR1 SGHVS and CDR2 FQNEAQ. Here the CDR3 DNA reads TGTGCCAGCAGCTTAGATCAAACGGCCTCGAGGAACACTGAAGCTTTCTTT. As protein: CASSLDQTASRNTEAFF.

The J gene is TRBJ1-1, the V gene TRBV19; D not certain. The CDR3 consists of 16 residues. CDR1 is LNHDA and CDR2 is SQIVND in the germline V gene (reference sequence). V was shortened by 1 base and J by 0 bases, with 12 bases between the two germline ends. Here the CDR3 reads CASSIGTLRVNTEAFF. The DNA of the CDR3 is TGTGCCAGTAGTATAGGGACCTTAAGAGTGAACACTGAAGCTTTCTTT. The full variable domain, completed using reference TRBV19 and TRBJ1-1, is DGGITQSPKYLFRKEGQNVTLSCEQNLNHDAMYWYRQDPGQGLRLIYYSQIVNDFQKGDIAEGYSVSREKKESFPLTVTSAQKNPTAFYLCASSIGTLRVNTEAFFGQGTRLTVV.

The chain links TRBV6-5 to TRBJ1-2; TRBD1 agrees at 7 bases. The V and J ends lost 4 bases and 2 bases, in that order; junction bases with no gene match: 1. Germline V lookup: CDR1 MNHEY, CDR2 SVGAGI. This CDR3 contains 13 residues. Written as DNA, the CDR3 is TGTGCCAGCAGTTCGGGACAGAACTATGGCTACACCTTC. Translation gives CASSSGQNYGYTF.

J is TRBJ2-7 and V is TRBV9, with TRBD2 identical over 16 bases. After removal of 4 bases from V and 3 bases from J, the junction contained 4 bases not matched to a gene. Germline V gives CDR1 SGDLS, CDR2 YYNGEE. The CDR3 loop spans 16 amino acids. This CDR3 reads CASSPGLAGGDYEQYF. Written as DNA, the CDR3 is TGTGCCAGCAGCCCGGGACTAGCGGGAGGGGACTACGAGCAGTACTTC.